The present T cell receptor (beta chain) was sequenced within a study of OX40 agonist ivuxolimab in advanced cancers. Cycle 7 day 1, cycle 4 day 1, and baseline were the timepoints at which blood was sampled. The CDR3 contains 15 residues. Trimming removed 3 bases from V and 7 bases from J; junction bases left unmatched: 2. Germline V lookup: CDR1 SGHDN, CDR2 FVKESK. This clone has just one count. Its antigen remains unknown. This table comes from immunoSEQ multiplex PCR, and its TCRdb copy is limited to in-frame clones, with some not included. In the table there are over 40,000 clones, around 82% of which are singletons. Points from the study as a whole: Patients with a partial response at 0.1-3.0 mg/kg had among the lowest clonal expansion. CD8+ T cells (on average) carried more expanded clones than CD4+ T cells.

This sequence joins TRBV14 and TRBJ2-1; 14 nucleotides align to TRBD2. The sample here was CD4+ or CD8+ T cells sorted from blood, taken in a trial of the OX40 agonist ivuxolimab. The source of this sequence is an adult with an advanced solid tumor such as melanoma, head and neck, liver or kidney cancer. The CDR3 loop is CASSQTSGGANEQFF. DNA of the CDR3: TGTGCCAGCAGCCAGACTAGCGGGGGGGCTAATGAGCAGTTCTTC.